What follows is one TCR beta chain and its context. This sample is part of a study of graft-versus-host responses after intestinal transplantation. In the study overall: Anti-thymocyte globulin induction was given to all recipients, followed by tacrolimus and steroids for three to four years.

Produced via immunoSEQ multiplex PCR; TCRdb's table is partial and in-frame only. The sample lists some 31,000 clones, around 92% occurring once. CDR1 and CDR2 from the germline V gene are KGHSH and LQKENI. The CDR3 consists of 12 residues. This chain joins TRBV18 and TRBJ2-5, with TRBD2 as a possible D gene (6 bases). Near its end, the DNA agrees better with TRBJ2-7, so the J call may be wrong. The sequencing used PBMCs, collected around 70 days after intestinal transplant. This clonotype originated in a human patient who received an intestinal transplant, so some T cells may come from the graft donor. The CDR3 DNA reads TGTGCCAGCTCACCGGAGGGTTACGAGCAGTACTTC. This codes for CASSPEGYEQYF.